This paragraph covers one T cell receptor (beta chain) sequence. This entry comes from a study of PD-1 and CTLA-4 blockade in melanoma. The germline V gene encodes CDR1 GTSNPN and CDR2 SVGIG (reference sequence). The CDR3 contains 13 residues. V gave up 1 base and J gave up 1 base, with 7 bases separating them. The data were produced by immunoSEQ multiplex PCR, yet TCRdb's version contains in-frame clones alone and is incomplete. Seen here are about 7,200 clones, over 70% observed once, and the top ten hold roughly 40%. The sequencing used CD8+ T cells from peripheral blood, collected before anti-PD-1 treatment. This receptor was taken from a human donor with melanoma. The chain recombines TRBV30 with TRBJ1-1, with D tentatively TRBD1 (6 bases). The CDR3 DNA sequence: TGTGCCTGGAGTGAGACAGGGAACACTGAAGCTTTCTTT. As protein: CAWSETGNTEAFF. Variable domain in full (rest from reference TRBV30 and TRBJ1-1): SQTIHQWPATLVQPVGSPLSLECTVEGTSNPNLYWYRQAAGRGLQLLFYSVGIGQISSEVPQNLSASRPQDRQFILSSKKLLLSDSGFYLCAWSETGNTEAFFGQGTRLTVV.